The clone carrying this T cell receptor beta chain occurred a few times. The sample comes from a study of response to subunit inactivated influenza vaccine. MiXCR, applied by TCRdb to the RT-PCR reads, yields one record per CDR3 protein. This table holds more than 450,000 distinct CDR3 sequences, about 11% found once. The CDR3 has 15 residues. The V gene's germline CDR1 is SGHAT and CDR2 FQNNGV. V lost 0 bases, J lost 4 bases, and 13 bases lay in between. Separately, the same data were catalogued under a study of T cells expressing NK-cell markers. That investigation notes: Beta-chain TCR cDNA was generated via 5'RACE template switching with UMIs. Serological testing identified most of the eight sequenced donors as HCMV-seropositive and one as seronegative. These same clonotypes (in several donors) also led the CD3+CD56-NKG2C+ fraction.

The sample consisted of PBMCs from blood, taken on the day of vaccination. The sequence was obtained from a man between 50 and 59 years old who received an inactivated influenza vaccine. J is TRBJ2-7 and V is TRBV11-2, with D possibly matching TRBD2 (5 bases). CDR3 residues: CASSLDRGSGYEQYF. The CDR3 nucleotides read TGTGCCAGCAGCTTAGATCGTGGGAGTGGGTACGAGCAGTACTTC.